This T cell receptor beta chain stems from a study of cytomegalovirus exposure and HLA in healthy donors. The PCR made use of 60 Vbeta and 13 Jbeta primers. Data came from immunoSEQ multiplex PCR; TCRdb stores just in-frame clones and leaves some out. The data hold roughly 150,000 clones, with roughly 78% observed a single time. This clone was counted between two and nine times. CDR1 and CDR2 from the germline V gene are SGHVS and FQNEAQ. This CDR3 contains 14 residues. Between the trimmed V and J ends, which lost 5 bases and 2 bases, there was a span of 13 bases. This clonotype originated in a man in his forties in good health and CMV-seropositive. The genes are TRBV7-8 and TRBJ2-7; possible D gene TRBD2, 6 bases. The material sequenced was PBMCs. This CDR3 is CASSLQEGTYEQYF. CDR3 in DNA: TGTGCCAGCAGCCTCCAGGAGGGGACCTACGAGCAGTACTTC.